Presented here are 3 T cell receptor beta chains from one specimen sequenced in a study of neurological immune-mediated disorders. MiXCR, applied by TCRdb to the 5' RACE reads, yields one record per CDR3 protein. Of approximately 23,000 distinct CDR3 sequences listed, about 10% are singletons. The sample consisted of PBMCs. These TCRs come from a woman aged 60-70 years with HTLV-1-associated myelopathy (HAM/TSP).

About this clonotype: Sequence at one end of the junction differs from germline and may be a read error. The rearrangement joins TRBV5-1 to TRBJ1-2; 7 positions match TRBD1. The germline gives CDR1 SGHRS, CDR2 YFSETQ. CDR3 length: 13 residues. The CDR3 region has the DNA TGCGCCAGCAGCTTACAGGGGACCTATTGCTACACCTTT. It specifies CASSLQGTYCYTF.

This clonotype was counted ten times or more. V is TRBV5-1 and J is TRBJ2-3; D perhaps matches TRBD2 (6 bases). Germline values: CDR1 SGHRS, CDR2 YFSETQ. This CDR3 comprises 13 residues. Trimming removed 4 bases at V and 2 bases at J, with 8 bases between. The CDR3 DNA follows: TGCGCCAGCAGCGCGGACTACACAGATACGCAGTATTTT. Its protein is CASSADYTDTQYF.

Many counts were recorded for this clonotype. One junction end disagrees with the germline gene, perhaps due to a read error. The CDR3 here is CSAPRGSHLSF. In DNA form, the CDR3 reads TGCAGTGCTCCCCGGGGGTCTCATTTGTCCTTC. The chain carries TRBV20-1 and TRBJ2-5; the D gene is possibly TRBD2 (6 bases). The germline gives CDR1 DFQATT, CDR2 SNEGSKA (reference sequence). The CDR3 covers 11 residues.